These 31 T cell receptor beta chains originate from one sample sequenced in a study of blood T cell repertoires in COVID-19. Profiling relied on immunoSEQ multiplex PCR, and the TCRdb table lists in-frame clones only, not all of them. The sample consists of roughly 120,000 clones, about 90% of them appearing once. Sequences were obtained from peripheral blood. Receptors originate from a woman aged 45-65 years with acute or convalescent COVID-19.

V is TRBV18 and J is TRBJ2-7; tentative D call: TRBD1 (6 bases). The CDR3 consists of 13 residues. The V end lost 1 base, the J end lost 3 bases, and 7 bases lay between the germline ends. Germline V lookup: CDR1 KGHSH, CDR2 LQKENI. This CDR3 is CASSPQQGYEQYF. The CDR3 DNA reads TGTGCCAGCTCACCACAACAGGGCTACGAGCAGTACTTC.

The chain has TRBV9 and TRBJ2-7, with TRBD1 as a possible D gene (5 bases). CDR3 size: 13 residues. V lost 0 bases and J lost 2, with 6 bases in between. In germline, CDR1 is SGDLS, CDR2 YYNGEE. Here the CDR3 DNA reads TGTGCCAGCAGCGTAGGACAGACCTACGAGCAGTACTTC. Amino acids: CASSVGQTYEQYF.

The table lists this clone with a count of one. The chain is built from TRBV19 and TRBJ1-1; 10 bases map to TRBD1. The germline V gene encodes CDR1 LNHDA and CDR2 SQIVND (reference sequence). The ends lost 8 bases at V and 2 bases at J; junction bases unmatched: 2. The CDR3 length is 13 residues. The CDR3 DNA reads TGTGCCAGTCGGACAGGGGGAAACACTGAAGCTTTCTTT. Translation gives CASRTGGNTEAFF.

V gene TRBV27 combines with J gene TRBJ2-1; D ambiguous. Germline V gene sequence: CDR1 MNHEY, CDR2 SMNVEV (reference sequence). The CDR3 loop spans 11 amino acids. V shed 2 bases and J shed 12 bases, with 8 bases lying between them. CDR3 amino acids: CASSLIRGQFF. CDR3 DNA sequence: TGTGCCAGCAGTTTAATACGCGGGCAGTTCTTC.

The chain combines TRBV5-1 with TRBJ1-2; D not certain. Trimming stripped 3 bases from V and 4 bases from J, with 13 bases between. The CDR3 consists of 14 residues. Germline-derived CDR1 and CDR2 are SGHRS and YFSETQ. The CDR3 region is CASSSLGRTYGYTF. The CDR3 DNA follows: TGCGCCAGCAGCTCCCTGGGCAGAACCTATGGCTACACCTTC.

This clone was seen only once. The V gene is TRBV6-6, the J gene TRBJ1-6; D is undetermined. Germline V lookup: CDR1 MNHNY, CDR2 SVGAGI (reference sequence). The CDR3 spans 12 residues. Trimming took off 2 bases at V and 9 bases at J, with 5 bases between the two ends. The CDR3 spells CASSYLGSPLHF. In DNA, the CDR3 is TGTGCCAGCAGTTACCTAGGTTCACCCCTCCACTTT.

This clone was recorded once. At one of its ends the junction is not consistent with the germline gene, which may arise from a read error. Other DNA sequences of this sample code for an identical CDR3. The CDR3 loop is CASSSGLAGEQYF. CDR3 nucleotides: TGTGCCAGTAGTTCGGGACTAGCGGGCGAGCAGTACTTC. The V and J genes are TRBV28 and TRBJ2-7; 12 bases agree with TRBD2. Germline CDR1 and CDR2: MDHEN and SYDVKM. The CDR3 runs 13 residues.

This clone occurred once. The CDR3 DNA reads TGTGCCAGCAGCCTCGGGGGGACGGTTGATTCACCCCTCCACTTT. Protein: CASSLGGTVDSPLHF. V and J are TRBV3-1 (or the pseudogene TRBV3-2) and TRBJ1-6, with a possible D match to TRBD1 (5 bases). Germline V gene sequence: CDR1 LGHDT, CDR2 YNNKEL (reference sequence). V gave up 4 bases and J gave up 8 bases, with 15 bases separating them. This CDR3 region has 15 residues.

The chain couples TRBV9 to TRBJ1-6; D not resolved. Per the germline V gene, CDR1 is SGDLS and CDR2 is YYNGEE. CDR3 length: 14 residues. The V gene lost 0 bases and the J gene lost 7 bases, with 8 bases spanning the gap. The CDR3 DNA sequence: TGTGCCAGCAGCGTAGGGGGAGCGAATTCACCCCTCCACTTT. Its translation: CASSVGGANSPLHF. Using reference TRBV9 and TRBJ1-6 for the parts outside the CDR3, the full variable domain is DSGVTQTPKHLITATGQRVTLRCSPRSGDLSVYWYQQSLDQGLQFLIQYYNGEERAKGNILERFSAQQFPDLHSELNLSSLELGDSALYFCASSVGGANSPLHFGNGTRLTVT.

The chain couples TRBV28 to TRBJ2-5; 12 nucleotides match TRBD2. Germline CDR1 and CDR2: MDHEN and SYDVKM. The CDR3 runs to 15 residues. Losses at the gene ends were 4 bases for V and 5 bases for J; bases not matched to a gene: 5. This chain's CDR3 is CASSSTSGRIETQYF. The CDR3 coding sequence is TGTGCCAGCAGTTCTACTAGCGGGAGGATCGAGACCCAGTACTTC.

The V and J genes are TRBV5-4 and TRBJ1-2; possible D gene TRBD1, 6 bases. This CDR3 spans 14 amino acids. Germline V gene sequence: CDR1 SGHNT, CDR2 YYREEE (reference sequence). V was pared by 4 bases and J by 6 bases, with 16 bases between. CDR3 amino acids: CASSPQGIWDGYTF. Here the CDR3 DNA reads TGTGCCAGCAGCCCGCAGGGGATTTGGGATGGCTACACCTTC.

Points on this clone: This same CDR3 is encoded by further DNA sequences in the sample. The chain carries TRBV6-5 and TRBJ1-2; 8 positions agree with TRBD1. The CDR3 has 14 residues. Germline V gene data show CDR1 as MNHEY and CDR2 as SVGAGI. With V trimmed by 2 bases and J by 4 bases, 3 bases remained unmatched. Here the CDR3 DNA reads TGTGCCAGCAGTTACGGGACAGGCGGCTATGGCTACACCTTC. It specifies CASSYGTGGYGYTF.

This rearrangement joins TRBV28 to TRBJ2-1, with 10 bases aligning to TRBD1. Unmatched junction bases numbered 6, after V lost 1 base and J lost 9 bases. Germline V gives CDR1 MDHEN, CDR2 SYDVKM. The CDR3 runs to 15 residues. Written as DNA, the CDR3 is TGTGCCAGCAGTTTATCGGGACAGGGGCGCCTTGAGCAGTTCTTC. This codes for CASSLSGQGRLEQFF.

V and J are TRBV3-1 (or the pseudogene TRBV3-2) and TRBJ2-7; D not certain. The germline V and J ends were trimmed by 4 bases and 2 bases, with 6 bases remaining between them. The V gene's germline CDR1 is LGHDT and CDR2 YNNKEL (reference sequence). The CDR3 consists of 12 residues. The CDR3 is CASSPIPYEQYF. The CDR3 coding sequence is TGTGCCAGCAGCCCCATCCCCTACGAGCAGTACTTC.

This clone was seen just once. This rearrangement joins TRBV3-1 (or the pseudogene TRBV3-2) to TRBJ1-1; TRBD1 aligns across 8 bases. Trimming removed 4 bases from V and 6 bases from J; junction bases left unmatched: 10. CDR3 size: 15 residues. Germline-derived CDR1 and CDR2 are LGHDT and YNNKEL (reference sequence). The CDR3 DNA is TGTGCCAGCAGCCGGTATCGGGACAGGCTGTCTGAAGCTTTCTTT. It encodes CASSRYRDRLSEAFF.

The rearrangement links TRBV2 to TRBJ2-7; D gene unclear. CDR3 length equals 10 residues. V shed 8 bases and J shed 4 bases, with 6 bases lying between them. Germline-derived CDR1 and CDR2 are SNHLY and FYNNEI. As DNA, the CDR3 is TGTGCCAGCGAAGCGTACGAGCAGTACTTC. Translated: CASEAYEQYF.

The rearrangement links TRBV4-1 to TRBJ1-4, with a tentative D call TRBD1 (5 bases). The germline V and J ends were trimmed by 0 bases and 5 bases, with 16 bases remaining between them. The CDR3 length is 17 residues. Germline CDR1 MGHRA, CDR2 YSYEKL. The CDR3 DNA follows: TGCGCCAGCAGCCAAGAAGGTGTTCCGGCAGGGAATGAAAAACTGTTTTTT. It codes for CASSQEGVPAGNEKLFF.

V usage is TRBV15 and J usage is TRBJ1-1; D unresolved. V was trimmed by 0 bases and J by 4 bases, leaving 3 bases between them. This CDR3 is 12 amino acids long. Per germline, CDR1 LNHNV and CDR2 YYDKDF (reference sequence). Here the CDR3 reads CATSRDSTEAFF. As DNA, the CDR3 is TGTGCCACCAGCAGAGATAGCACTGAAGCTTTCTTT.

The chain recombines TRBV24-1 with TRBJ1-2; D is possibly TRBD1 (5 bases). V was cut by 4 bases and J by 6 bases, with 17 bases left in between. The CDR3 is 15 residues long. The V gene's germline CDR1 is KGHDR and CDR2 SFDVKD. This chain's CDR3 is CATSENRPGGDGYTF. The CDR3 coding sequence is TGTGCCACCAGTGAAAACAGGCCGGGGGGGGATGGCTACACCTTC.

V usage is TRBV6-5 and J usage is TRBJ2-2, with TRBD1 matching over 8 bases. The CDR3 length is 13 residues. Per the germline V gene, CDR1 is MNHEY and CDR2 is SVGAGI. V shed 10 bases, J shed 4 bases, and the junction held 5 bases outside the gene matches. In DNA form, the CDR3 reads TGTGCCACTTGGACAGGGAGCACCGGGGAGCTGTTTTTT. It encodes CATWTGSTGELFF.

This sequence joins TRBV28 and TRBJ2-3, with 8 bases aligning to TRBD1. Germline V gene sequence: CDR1 MDHEN, CDR2 SYDVKM. The CDR3 is made up of 15 amino acids. V was pared by 4 bases and J by 3 bases, with 6 bases of the junction left unmatched. The CDR3 sequence is CASSSEQGETDTQYF. CDR3 nucleotides: TGTGCCAGCAGTTCCGAACAGGGGGAGACAGATACGCAGTATTTT.

The CDR3 nucleotides are TGTGCCAGCAGCCCTGTTGCGGGAGAGGTACGTGAGCAGTTCTTC. Amino acids: CASSPVAGEVREQFF. The chain uses TRBV7-3 and TRBJ2-1, with 7 nucleotides matching TRBD2. From germline, CDR1 is SGHTA and CDR2 FQGTGA. There are 15 residues in the CDR3. V was clipped by 5 bases and J by 9 bases; unmatched bases: 13.

The chain couples TRBV28 to TRBJ2-1; tentative D call: TRBD2 (5 bases). The CDR3 loop spans 13 amino acids. V shed 8 bases and J shed 7 bases, with 15 bases lying between them. Germline lookup yields CDR1 MDHEN and CDR2 SYDVKM. The CDR3 loop is CASGSTVKNEQFF. The CDR3 DNA reads as TGTGCCAGCGGGAGCACGGTTAAAAATGAGCAGTTCTTC. Drawing the rest from reference TRBV28 and TRBJ2-1, the complete variable domain is DVKVTQSSRYLVKRTGEKVFLECVQDMDHENMFWYRQDPGLGLRLIYFSYDVKMKEKGDIPEGYSVSREKKERFSLILESASTNQTSMYLCASGSTVKNEQFFGPGTRLTVL.

This clone was recorded once. This chain joins TRBV12-5 and TRBJ1-2, with 8 bases identical to TRBD1. The germline V gene encodes CDR1 LGHNT and CDR2 FRNRAP. This CDR3 is built from 14 residues. The trim removed 6 bases at V and 4 bases at J, leaving 7 bases unmatched. The CDR3 sequence is CASGTGTGIYGYTF. The CDR3 region has the DNA TGTGCTAGTGGAACCGGGACAGGAATCTATGGCTACACCTTC.

This clone was observed a few times. This chain links TRBV20-1 with TRBJ1-1; 7 nucleotides align to TRBD1. With V trimmed by 3 bases and J by 10 bases, 14 bases remained unmatched. Germline V lookup: CDR1 DFQATT, CDR2 SNEGSKA (reference sequence). The CDR3 is 14 amino acids. CDR3 loop: CSASQGGASDLAFF. CDR3 in DNA: TGCAGTGCTAGTCAAGGGGGCGCGTCGGACTTAGCTTTCTTT.

CDR3 coding DNA: TGTGCCAGCAGCTACCGGGACTTCTCAATGTCACCCCTCCACTTT. Translated: CASSYRDFSMSPLHF. The genes are TRBV3-1 (or the pseudogene TRBV3-2) and TRBJ1-6; tentatively, D is TRBD1 (5 bases). The CDR3 is 15 amino acids. Trimming cost V 5 bases and J 10 bases, with 18 bases left between them. Germline-derived CDR1 and CDR2 are LGHDT and YNNKEL (reference sequence).

To note about this clone: At the DNA level, this CDR3 is encoded by other sequences in the same sample as well. The chain uses TRBV6-5 and TRBJ1-1, with a tentative D call TRBD1 (5 bases). CDR1 MNHEY and CDR2 SVGAGI come from the germline V gene. V shed 6 bases and J shed 1 base, with 9 bases lying between them. This CDR3 has 13 residues. DNA for the CDR3: TGTGCCAGCAGCCTACAGGAGAACACTGAAGCTTTCTTT. Its translation is CASSLQENTEAFF.

This sequence joins TRBV28 and TRBJ1-2; 9 bases line up with TRBD1. The CDR3 totals 13 residues. V was pared by 7 bases and J by 6 bases, with 6 bases of the junction left unmatched. Germline loops: CDR1 MDHEN, CDR2 SYDVKM. The CDR3 reads CASTTGQGDGYTF. As DNA, the CDR3 is TGTGCCAGCACTACGGGACAGGGTGATGGCTACACCTTC.

This sequence joins TRBV28 and TRBJ1-5; D is ambiguous. Trimming took 2 bases from V and 4 from J, leaving 9 bases between them. CDR1 and CDR2 (germline): MDHEN, SYDVKM. The CDR3 consists of 14 residues. Written as DNA, the CDR3 is TGTGCCAGCAGTTTACGGGAACGGAATCAGCCCCAGCATTTT. This codes for CASSLRERNQPQHF.

CDR3 in amino acids: CASSIGVLNEQFF. Here the CDR3 DNA reads TGTGCCAGTAGTATCGGGGTACTTAATGAGCAGTTCTTC. This chain uses TRBV19 with TRBJ2-1; weak D call: TRBD2 (5 bases). V was cut by 3 bases and J by 7 bases, with 10 bases left in between. The CDR3 consists of 13 residues. The germline V gene has CDR1 LNHDA and CDR2 SQIVND (reference sequence).

This rearrangement joins TRBV6-2 or TRBV6-3 to TRBJ2-1; D unresolved. The CDR3 spans 15 residues. Germline V gene data show CDR1 as MNHEY and CDR2 as SVGEGT. Trimming shortened V by 6 bases and J by 10 bases, and 22 bases separated the two germline ends. The CDR3 reads CASSSSRLIQWEQFF. The CDR3 nucleotides are TGTGCCAGCAGCTCCAGTCGACTGATACAATGGGAGCAGTTCTTC.